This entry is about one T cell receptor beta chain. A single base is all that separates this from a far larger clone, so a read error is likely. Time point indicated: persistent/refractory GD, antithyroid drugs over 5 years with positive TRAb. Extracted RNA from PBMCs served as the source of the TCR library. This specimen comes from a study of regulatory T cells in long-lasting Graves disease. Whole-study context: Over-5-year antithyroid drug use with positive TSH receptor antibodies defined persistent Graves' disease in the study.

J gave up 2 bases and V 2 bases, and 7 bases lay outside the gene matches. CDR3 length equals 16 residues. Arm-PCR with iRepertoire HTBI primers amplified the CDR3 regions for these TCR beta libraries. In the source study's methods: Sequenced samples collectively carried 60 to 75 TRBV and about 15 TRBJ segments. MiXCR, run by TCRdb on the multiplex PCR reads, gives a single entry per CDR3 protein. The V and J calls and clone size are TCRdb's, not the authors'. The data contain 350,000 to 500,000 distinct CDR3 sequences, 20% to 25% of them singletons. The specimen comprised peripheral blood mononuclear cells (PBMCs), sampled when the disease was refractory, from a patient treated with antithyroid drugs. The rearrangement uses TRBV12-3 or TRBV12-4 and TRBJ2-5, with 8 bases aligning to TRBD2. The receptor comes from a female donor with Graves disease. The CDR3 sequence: CASSLTTSGRQETQYF. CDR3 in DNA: TGTGCCAGCAGTTTAACTACTAGCGGACGGCAAGAGACCCAGTACTTC.